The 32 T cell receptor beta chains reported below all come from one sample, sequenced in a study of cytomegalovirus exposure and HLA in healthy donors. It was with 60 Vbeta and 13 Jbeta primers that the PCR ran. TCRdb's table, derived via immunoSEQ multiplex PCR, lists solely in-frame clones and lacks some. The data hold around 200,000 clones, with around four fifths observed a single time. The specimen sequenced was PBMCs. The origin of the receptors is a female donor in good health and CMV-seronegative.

The CDR3 DNA reads as TGCGCCAGCAGCCCAGACGGACTAGCGGGAGGGAACACAGATACGCAGTATTTT. Translated: CASSPDGLAGGNTDTQYF. The chain joins TRBV5-1 to TRBJ2-3; 15 bases match TRBD2. V was pared by 4 bases and J by 2 bases, with 8 bases of the junction left unmatched. Germline loops: CDR1 SGHRS, CDR2 YFSETQ. This CDR3 is built from 18 residues.

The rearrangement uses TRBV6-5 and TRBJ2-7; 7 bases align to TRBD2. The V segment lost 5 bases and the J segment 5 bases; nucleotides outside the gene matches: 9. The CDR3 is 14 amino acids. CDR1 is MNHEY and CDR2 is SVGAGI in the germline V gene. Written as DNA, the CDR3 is TGTGCCAGCAGTACCCCGGGCGGGGGACACGAGCAGTACTTC. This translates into CASSTPGGGHEQYF.

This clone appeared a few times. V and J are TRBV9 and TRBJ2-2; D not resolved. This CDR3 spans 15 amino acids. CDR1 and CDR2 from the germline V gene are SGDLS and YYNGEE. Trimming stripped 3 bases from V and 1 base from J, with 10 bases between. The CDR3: CASSDPSWNTGELFF. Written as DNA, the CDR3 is TGTGCCAGCAGCGATCCTAGTTGGAACACCGGGGAGCTGTTTTTT.

Written as DNA, the CDR3 is TGCGCCAGCAGCCCGAACCCAGGGTCGGCCGGGGAGCTGTTTTTT. It translates to CASSPNPGSAGELFF. This sequence joins TRBV4-1 and TRBJ2-2; the D gene is possibly TRBD1 (5 bases). Germline CDR1 MGHRA, CDR2 YSYEKL. Trimming took off 4 bases at V and 6 bases at J, with 15 bases between the two ends. The CDR3 runs 15 residues.

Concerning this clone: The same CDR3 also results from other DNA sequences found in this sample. The chain's CDR3 is CASRPRLAGVNNEQFF. The CDR3 nucleotides are TGTGCCAGCAGGCCTCGACTAGCGGGGGTCAACAATGAGCAGTTCTTC. V gene TRBV7-9 combines with J gene TRBJ2-1; 12 nucleotides match TRBD2. This CDR3 contains 16 residues. Germline CDR1 reads SEHNR; CDR2 reads FQNEAQ (reference sequence). The V segment lost 6 bases and the J segment 5 bases; nucleotides outside the gene matches: 8. The full variable domain, rest sourced from reference TRBV7-9 and TRBJ2-1, is DTGVSQNPRHKITKRGQNVTFRCDPISEHNRLYWYRQTLGQGPEFLTYFQNEAQLEKSRLLSDRFSAERPKGSFSTLEIQRTEQGDSAMYLCASRPRLAGVNNEQFFGPGTRLTVL.

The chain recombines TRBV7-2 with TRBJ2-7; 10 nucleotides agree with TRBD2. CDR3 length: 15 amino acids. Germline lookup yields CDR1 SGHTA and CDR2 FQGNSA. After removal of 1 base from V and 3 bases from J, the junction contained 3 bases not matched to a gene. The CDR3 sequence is CASSLGASGGYEQYF. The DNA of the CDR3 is TGTGCCAGCAGCTTAGGGGCTAGCGGGGGCTACGAGCAGTACTTC.

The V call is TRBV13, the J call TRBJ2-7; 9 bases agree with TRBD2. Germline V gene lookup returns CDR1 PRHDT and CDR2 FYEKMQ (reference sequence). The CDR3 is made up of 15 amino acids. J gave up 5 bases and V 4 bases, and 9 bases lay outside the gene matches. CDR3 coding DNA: TGTGCCAGCAGCTCAGTAGCGGGAGCAGGTAACGAGCAGTACTTC. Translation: CASSSVAGAGNEQYF.

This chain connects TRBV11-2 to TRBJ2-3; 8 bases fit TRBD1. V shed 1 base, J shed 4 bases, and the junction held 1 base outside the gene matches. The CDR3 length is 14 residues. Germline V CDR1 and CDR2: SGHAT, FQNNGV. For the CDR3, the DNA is TGTGCCAGCAGCTTAGGGGACAGGTCAGATACGCAGTATTTT. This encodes CASSLGDRSDTQYF.

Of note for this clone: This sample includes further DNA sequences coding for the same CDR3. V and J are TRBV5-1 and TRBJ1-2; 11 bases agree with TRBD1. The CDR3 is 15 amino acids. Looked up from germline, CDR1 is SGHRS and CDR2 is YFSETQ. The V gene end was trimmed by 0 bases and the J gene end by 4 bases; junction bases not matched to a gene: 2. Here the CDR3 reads CASSLGGTGGYGYTF. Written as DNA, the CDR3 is TGCGCCAGCAGCTTGGGGGGGACAGGGGGCTATGGCTACACCTTC.

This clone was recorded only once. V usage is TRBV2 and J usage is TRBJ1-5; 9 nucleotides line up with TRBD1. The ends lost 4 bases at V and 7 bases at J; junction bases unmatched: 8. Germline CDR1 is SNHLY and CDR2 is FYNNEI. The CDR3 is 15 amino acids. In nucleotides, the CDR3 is TGTGCCAGCAGTGGTCCTACAGGGGGCAGGCAGCCCCAGCATTTT. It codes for CASSGPTGGRQPQHF.

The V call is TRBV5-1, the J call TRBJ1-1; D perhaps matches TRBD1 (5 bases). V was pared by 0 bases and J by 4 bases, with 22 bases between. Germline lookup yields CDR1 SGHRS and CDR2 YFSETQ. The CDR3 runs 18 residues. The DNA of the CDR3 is TGCGCCAGCAGCTTGGACACCGGGGTGGCAGGGAGGAGCACTGAAGCTTTCTTT. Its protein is CASSLDTGVAGRSTEAFF.

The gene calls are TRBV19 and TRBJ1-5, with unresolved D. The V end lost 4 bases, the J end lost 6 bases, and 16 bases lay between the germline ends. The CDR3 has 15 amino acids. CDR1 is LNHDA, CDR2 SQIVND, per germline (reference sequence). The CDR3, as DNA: TGTGCCAGTAGTACTGGGAAGGAGGCGGGTCAGCCCCAGCATTTT. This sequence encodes CASSTGKEAGQPQHF.

The CDR3 region has the DNA TGCGCCAGCAGCTGGACTAGCGGGAGCTTGTACGAGCAGTACTTC. Translation gives CASSWTSGSLYEQYF. The rearrangement joins TRBV5-1 to TRBJ2-7; 13 bases are a match to TRBD2. In germline, CDR1 is SGHRS, CDR2 YFSETQ. The V and J ends lost 3 bases and 4 bases, in that order; junction bases with no gene match: 4. The CDR3 runs to 15 residues.

CDR3 amino acids: CASSKGSGGTEAFF. The CDR3 DNA reads as TGTGCCAGCAGTAAGGGGTCAGGCGGAACTGAAGCTTTCTTT. This rearrangement joins TRBV25-1 to TRBJ1-1; a possible D gene is TRBD1 (5 bases). This CDR3 region has 14 residues. Germline CDR1 and CDR2: MGHDK and SYGVNS. V lost 5 bases, J lost 5 bases, and 15 bases lay in between.

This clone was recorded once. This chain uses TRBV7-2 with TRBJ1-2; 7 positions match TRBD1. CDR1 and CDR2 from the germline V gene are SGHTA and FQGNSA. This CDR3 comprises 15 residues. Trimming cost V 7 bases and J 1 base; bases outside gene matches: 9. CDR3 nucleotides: TGTGCCAGCACCGTATTGGGGGACAGTAACTATGGCTACACCTTC. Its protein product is CASTVLGDSNYGYTF.

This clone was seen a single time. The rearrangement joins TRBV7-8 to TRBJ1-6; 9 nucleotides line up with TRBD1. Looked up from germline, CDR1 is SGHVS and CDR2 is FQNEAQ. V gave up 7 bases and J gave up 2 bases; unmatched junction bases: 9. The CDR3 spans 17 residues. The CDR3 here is CASIGRTGVPYNSPLHF. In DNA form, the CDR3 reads TGTGCCAGCATCGGTCGGACAGGGGTTCCCTATAATTCACCCCTCCACTTT.

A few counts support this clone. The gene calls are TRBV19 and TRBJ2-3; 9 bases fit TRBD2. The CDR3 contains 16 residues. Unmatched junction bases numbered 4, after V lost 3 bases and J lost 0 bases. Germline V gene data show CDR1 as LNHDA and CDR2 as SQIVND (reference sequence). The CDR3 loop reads CASSMAGGPSTDTQYF. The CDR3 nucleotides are TGTGCCAGTAGTATGGCGGGAGGGCCGAGCACAGATACGCAGTATTTT.

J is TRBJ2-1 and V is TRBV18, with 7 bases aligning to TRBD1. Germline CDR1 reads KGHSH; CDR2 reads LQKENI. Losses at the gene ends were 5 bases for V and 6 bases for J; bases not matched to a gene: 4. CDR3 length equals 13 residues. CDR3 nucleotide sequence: TGTGCCAGCTCAACAGACAGGGTCAATGAGCAGTTCTTC. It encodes CASSTDRVNEQFF.

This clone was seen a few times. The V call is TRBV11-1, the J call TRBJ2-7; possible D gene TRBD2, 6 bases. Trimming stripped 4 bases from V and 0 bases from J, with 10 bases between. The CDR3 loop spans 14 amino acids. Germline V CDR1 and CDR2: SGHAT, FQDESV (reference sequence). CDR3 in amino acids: CASSYGGDSYEQYF. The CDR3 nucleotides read TGTGCCAGCAGCTACGGGGGAGACTCCTACGAGCAGTACTTC.

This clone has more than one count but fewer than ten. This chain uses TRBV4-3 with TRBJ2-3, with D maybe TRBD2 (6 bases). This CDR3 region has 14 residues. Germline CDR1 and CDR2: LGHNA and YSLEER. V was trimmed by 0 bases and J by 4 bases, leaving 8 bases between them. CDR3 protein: CASSQDWGADTQYF. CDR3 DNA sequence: TGCGCCAGCAGCCAAGATTGGGGGGCAGATACGCAGTATTTT.

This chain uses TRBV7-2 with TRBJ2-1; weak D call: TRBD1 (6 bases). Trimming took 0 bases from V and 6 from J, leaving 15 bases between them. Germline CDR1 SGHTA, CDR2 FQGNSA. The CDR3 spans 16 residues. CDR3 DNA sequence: TGTGCCAGCAGCTTAGCGGGGGCAGGGGTTGGCAATGAGCAGTTCTTC. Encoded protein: CASSLAGAGVGNEQFF.

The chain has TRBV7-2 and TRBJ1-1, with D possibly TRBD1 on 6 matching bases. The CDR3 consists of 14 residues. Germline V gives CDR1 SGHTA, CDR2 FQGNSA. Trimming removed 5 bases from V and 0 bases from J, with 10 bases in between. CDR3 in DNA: TGTGCCAGCAGCGCCACAGGGATGAACACTGAAGCTTTCTTT. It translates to CASSATGMNTEAFF.

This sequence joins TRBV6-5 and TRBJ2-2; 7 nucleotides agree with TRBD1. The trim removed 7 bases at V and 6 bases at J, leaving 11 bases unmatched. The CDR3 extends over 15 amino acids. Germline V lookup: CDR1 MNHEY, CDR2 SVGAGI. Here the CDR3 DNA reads TGTGCCAGCATAGACGAACAGGGGAGCGCCGGGGAGCTGTTTTTT. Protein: CASIDEQGSAGELFF.

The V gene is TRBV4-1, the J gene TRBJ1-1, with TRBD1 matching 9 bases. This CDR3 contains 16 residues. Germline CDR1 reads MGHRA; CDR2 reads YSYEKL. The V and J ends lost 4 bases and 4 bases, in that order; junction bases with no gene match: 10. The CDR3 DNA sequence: TGCGCCAGCAGCCCCGATTTTTTGACAGGGGGCACTGAAGCTTTCTTT. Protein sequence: CASSPDFLTGGTEAFF.

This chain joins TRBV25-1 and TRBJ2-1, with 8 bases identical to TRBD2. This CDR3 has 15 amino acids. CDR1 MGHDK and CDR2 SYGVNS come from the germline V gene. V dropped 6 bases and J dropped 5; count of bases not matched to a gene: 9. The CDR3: CASRRAGVADNEQFF. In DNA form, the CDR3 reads TGTGCCAGCAGAAGAGCGGGAGTGGCGGACAATGAGCAGTTCTTC.

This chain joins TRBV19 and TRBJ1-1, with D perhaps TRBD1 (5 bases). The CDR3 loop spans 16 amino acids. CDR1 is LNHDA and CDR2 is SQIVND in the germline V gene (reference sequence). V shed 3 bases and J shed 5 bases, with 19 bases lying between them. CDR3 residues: CASSMGTQGGATEAFF. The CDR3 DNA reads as TGTGCCAGTAGTATGGGGACCCAGGGAGGCGCGACTGAAGCTTTCTTT.

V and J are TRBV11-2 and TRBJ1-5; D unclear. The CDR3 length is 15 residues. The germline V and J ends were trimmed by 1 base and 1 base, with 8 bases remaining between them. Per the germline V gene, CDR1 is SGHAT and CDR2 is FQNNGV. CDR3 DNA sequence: TGTGCCAGCAGCTTAGTAAGGAGAAGCAATCAGCCCCAGCATTTT. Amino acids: CASSLVRRSNQPQHF.

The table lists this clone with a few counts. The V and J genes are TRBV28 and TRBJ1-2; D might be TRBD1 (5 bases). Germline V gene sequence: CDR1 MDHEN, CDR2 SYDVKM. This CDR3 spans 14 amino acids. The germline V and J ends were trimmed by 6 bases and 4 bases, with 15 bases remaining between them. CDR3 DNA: TGTGCCAGCAGCCCCATCACAGGTTCCTATGGCTACACCTTC. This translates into CASSPITGSYGYTF.

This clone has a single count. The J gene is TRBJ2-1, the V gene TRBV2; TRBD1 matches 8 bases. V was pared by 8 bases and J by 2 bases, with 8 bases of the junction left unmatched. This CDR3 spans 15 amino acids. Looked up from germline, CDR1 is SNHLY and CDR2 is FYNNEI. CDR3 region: CASGPTGQAYNEQFF. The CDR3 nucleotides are TGTGCCAGCGGACCGACGGGACAGGCCTACAATGAGCAGTTCTTC. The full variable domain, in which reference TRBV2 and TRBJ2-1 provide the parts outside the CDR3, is EPEVTQTPSHQVTQMGQEVILRCVPISNHLYFYWYRQILGQKVEFLVSFYNNEISEKSEIFDDQFSVERPDGSNFTLKIRSTKLEDSAMYFCASGPTGQAYNEQFFGPGTRLTVL.

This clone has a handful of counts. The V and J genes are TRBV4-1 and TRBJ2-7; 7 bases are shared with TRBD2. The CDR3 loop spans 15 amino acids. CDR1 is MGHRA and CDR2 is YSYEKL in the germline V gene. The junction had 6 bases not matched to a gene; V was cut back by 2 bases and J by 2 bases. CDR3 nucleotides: TGCGCCAGCAGCCAATGGAGCGGGGCAGCCTACGAGCAGTACTTC. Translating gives CASSQWSGAAYEQYF.

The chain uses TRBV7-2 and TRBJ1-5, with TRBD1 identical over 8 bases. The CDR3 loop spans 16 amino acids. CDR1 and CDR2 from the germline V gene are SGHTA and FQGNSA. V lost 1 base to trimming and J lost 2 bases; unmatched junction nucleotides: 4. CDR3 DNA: TGTGCCAGCAGCTTAGGGGAGACAGGGGGCAATCAGCCCCAGCATTTT. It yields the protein CASSLGETGGNQPQHF.

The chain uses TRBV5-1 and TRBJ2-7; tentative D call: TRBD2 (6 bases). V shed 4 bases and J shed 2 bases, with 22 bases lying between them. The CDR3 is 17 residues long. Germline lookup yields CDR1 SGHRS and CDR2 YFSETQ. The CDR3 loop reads CASSPLQLAARPYEQYF. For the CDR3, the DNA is TGCGCCAGCAGCCCCCTCCAATTAGCGGCAAGGCCCTACGAGCAGTACTTC.